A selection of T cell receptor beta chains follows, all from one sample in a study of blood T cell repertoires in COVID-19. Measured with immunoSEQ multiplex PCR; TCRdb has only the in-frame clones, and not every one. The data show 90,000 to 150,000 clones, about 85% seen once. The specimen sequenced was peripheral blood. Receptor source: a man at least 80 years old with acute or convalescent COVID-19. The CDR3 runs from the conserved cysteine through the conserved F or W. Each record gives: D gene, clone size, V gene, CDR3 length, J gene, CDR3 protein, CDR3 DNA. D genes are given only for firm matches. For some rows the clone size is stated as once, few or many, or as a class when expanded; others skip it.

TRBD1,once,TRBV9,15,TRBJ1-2,CASSAGDSHNYGYTF,TGTGCCAGCAGCGCGGGGGACAGCCATAACTATGGCTACACCTTC
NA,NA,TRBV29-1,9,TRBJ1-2,CSVTEGYTF,TGCAGCGTAACTGAAGGCTACACCTTC
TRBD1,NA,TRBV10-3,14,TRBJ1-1,CAISSGTGDTEAFF,TGTGCCATCAGTTCCGGGACAGGGGACACTGAAGCTTTCTTT
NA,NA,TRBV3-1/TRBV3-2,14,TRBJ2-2,CASNPQGDTGELFF,TGTGCCAGCAACCCGCAGGGCGACACCGGGGAGCTGTTTTTT
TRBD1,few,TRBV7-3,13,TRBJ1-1,CASSLTTGALIFF,TGTGCCAGCAGCTTAACGACAGGGGCACTAATCTTCTTT
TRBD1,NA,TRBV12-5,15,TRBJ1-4,CASGLLTGVQEKLFF,TGTGCTAGTGGTTTGTTGACAGGGGTTCAAGAAAAACTGTTTTTT
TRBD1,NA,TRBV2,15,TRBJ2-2,CASSAQGETTGELFF,TGTGCCAGCAGTGCACAGGGGGAGACCACCGGGGAGCTGTTTTTT
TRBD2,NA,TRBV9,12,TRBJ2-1,CASSDGRNEQFF,TGTGCCAGCAGCGACGGGAGGAATGAGCAGTTCTTC
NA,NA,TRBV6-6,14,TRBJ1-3,CASSFSGEGNTIYF,TGTGCCAGCAGTTTCTCCGGAGAGGGAAACACCATATATTTT
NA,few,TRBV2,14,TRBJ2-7,CASSGTRVTYEQYF,TGTGCCAGCAGTGGGACAAGGGTAACCTACGAGCAGTACTTC
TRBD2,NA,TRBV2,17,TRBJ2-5,CASSPLAGGPKGETQYF,TGTGCCAGCAGTCCGCTAGCGGGAGGGCCAAAGGGGGAGACCCAGTACTTC
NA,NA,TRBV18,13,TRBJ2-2,CASSPLQTGELFF,TGTGCCAGCTCACCACTGCAGACCGGGGAGCTGTTTTTT
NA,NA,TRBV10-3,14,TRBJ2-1,CAISDEYPYNEQFF,TGTGCCATCAGTGATGAGTATCCCTACAATGAGCAGTTCTTC
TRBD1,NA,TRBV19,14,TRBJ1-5,CASIRTGGNQPQHF,TGTGCCAGTATTCGGACAGGGGGCAATCAGCCCCAGCATTTT
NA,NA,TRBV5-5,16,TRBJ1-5,CASSAMAGESNQPQHF,TGTGCCAGCAGCGCAATGGCAGGCGAGAGCAATCAGCCCCAGCATTTT
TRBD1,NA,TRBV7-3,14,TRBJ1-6,CASSLRQGESPLHF,TGTGCCAGCAGCTTGCGACAGGGGGAATCACCCCTCCACTTT
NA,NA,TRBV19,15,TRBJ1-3,CASSIAWSSGNTIYF,TGTGCCAGTAGTATAGCTTGGAGCTCTGGAAACACCATATATTTT
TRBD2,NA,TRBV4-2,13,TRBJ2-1,CASSGAGGNEQFF,TGTGCCAGCAGCGGGGCGGGGGGTAATGAGCAGTTCTTC
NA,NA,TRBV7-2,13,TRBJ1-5,CASSFSNSQPQHF,TGTGCCAGCAGCTTTTCTAACAGTCAGCCCCAGCATTTT
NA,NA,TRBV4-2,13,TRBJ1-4,CASSQRENEKLFF,TGTGCCAGCAGCCAGAGGGAGAATGAAAAACTGTTTTTT
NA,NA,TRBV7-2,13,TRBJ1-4,CASSRDSYEKLFF,TGTGCCAGCAGCCGAGACAGCTATGAAAAACTGTTTTTT
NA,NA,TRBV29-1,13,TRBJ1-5,CSVGRGSNQPQHF,TGCAGCGTTGGCAGGGGTAGCAATCAGCCCCAGCATTTT
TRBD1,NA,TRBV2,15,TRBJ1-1,CASRARGQTNTEAFF,TGTGCCAGCAGGGCGAGGGGACAGACGAACACTGAAGCTTTCTTT
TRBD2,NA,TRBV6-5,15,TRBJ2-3,CASSVGTSGTNTQYF,TGTGCCAGCAGCGTAGGGACTAGCGGCACAAATACGCAGTATTTT
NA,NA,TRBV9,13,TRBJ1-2,CASSVGQLGRYTF,TGTGCCAGCAGCGTAGGACAACTTGGTCGCTACACCTTC
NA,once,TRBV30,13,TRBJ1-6,CAWSGRTNSPLHF,TGTGCCTGGAGTGGGAGGACCAATTCACCCCTCCACTTT
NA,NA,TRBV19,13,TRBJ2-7,CASSGGNSYEQYF,TGTGCCAGTAGTGGCGGGAATTCCTACGAGCAGTACTTC
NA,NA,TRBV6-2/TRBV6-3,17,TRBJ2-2,CASSYLGGGAGTGELFF,TGTGCCAGCAGTTACTTAGGCGGGGGCGCCGGCACCGGGGAGCTGTTTTTT
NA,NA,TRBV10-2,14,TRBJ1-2,CASSLVHSNYGYTF,TGCGCCAGCAGCCTCGTTCACTCTAACTATGGCTACACCTTC
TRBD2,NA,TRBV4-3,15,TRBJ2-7,CASSRLAGGSYEQYF,TGCGCCAGCAGCCGACTAGCGGGAGGTTCCTACGAGCAGTACTTC
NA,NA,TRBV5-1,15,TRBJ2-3,CASSLGGLSTDTQYF,TGCGCCAGCAGCTTGGGAGGCCTAAGCACAGATACGCAGTATTTT
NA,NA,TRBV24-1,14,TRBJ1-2,CATSEGGSNYGYTF,TGTGCCACCAGTGAAGGAGGGTCTAACTATGGCTACACCTTC
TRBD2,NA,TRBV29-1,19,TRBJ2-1,CSVKMRGLAGGPGHNEQFF,TGCAGCGTGAAAATGAGGGGACTAGCGGGGGGGCCTGGACACAATGAGCAGTTCTTC
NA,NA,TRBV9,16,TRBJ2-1,CASSHQSVSSYNEQFF,TGTGCCAGCAGTCACCAAAGCGTTAGCTCCTACAATGAGCAGTTCTTC
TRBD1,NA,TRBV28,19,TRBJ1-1,CASSLSYFGQGAMDTEAFF,TGTGCCAGCAGTTTATCCTATTTCGGACAGGGGGCTATGGACACTGAAGCTTTCTTT
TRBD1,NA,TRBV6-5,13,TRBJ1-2,CASTPGQGYGYTF,TGTGCCAGCACCCCCGGACAGGGGTATGGCTACACCTTC
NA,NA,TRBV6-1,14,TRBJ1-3,CASSESRGGNTIYF,TGTGCCAGCAGTGAGTCCAGGGGAGGAAACACCATATATTTT
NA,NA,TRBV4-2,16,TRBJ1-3,CASSQDPGGAGNTIYF,TGTGCCAGCAGCCAGGATCCCGGAGGGGCTGGAAACACCATATATTTT
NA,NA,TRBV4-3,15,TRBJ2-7,CASSQDNVGPYEQYF,TGCGCCAGCAGCCAAGATAACGTGGGCCCCTACGAGCAGTACTTC
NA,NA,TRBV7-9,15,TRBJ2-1,CASSRRLGAYNEQFF,TGTGCCAGCAGCCGTAGACTAGGCGCCTACAATGAGCAGTTCTTC
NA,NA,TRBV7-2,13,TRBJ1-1,CASSLQAGREAFF,TGTGCCAGCAGCTTACAGGCAGGAAGGGAAGCTTTCTTT
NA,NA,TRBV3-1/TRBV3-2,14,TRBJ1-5,CASSQDHEYQPQHF,TGTGCCAGCAGCCAAGATCACGAGTATCAGCCCCAGCATTTT
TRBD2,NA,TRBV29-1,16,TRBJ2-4,CSVKKAGGLAKNIQYF,TGCAGCGTGAAAAAGGCGGGAGGGTTGGCCAAAAACATTCAGTACTTC
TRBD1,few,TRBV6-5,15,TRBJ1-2,CASSYSRTGSYGYTF,TGTGCCAGCAGTTACTCCCGGACAGGGAGTTATGGCTACACCTTC
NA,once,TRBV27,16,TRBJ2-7,CASSLVGRLSSYEQYF,TGTGCCAGCAGTTTAGTCGGCCGACTAAGCTCCTACGAGCAGTACTTC
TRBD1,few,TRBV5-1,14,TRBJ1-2,CASSTLDRGTGYTF,TGCGCCAGCAGCACCCTGGACAGGGGTACTGGCTACACCTTC